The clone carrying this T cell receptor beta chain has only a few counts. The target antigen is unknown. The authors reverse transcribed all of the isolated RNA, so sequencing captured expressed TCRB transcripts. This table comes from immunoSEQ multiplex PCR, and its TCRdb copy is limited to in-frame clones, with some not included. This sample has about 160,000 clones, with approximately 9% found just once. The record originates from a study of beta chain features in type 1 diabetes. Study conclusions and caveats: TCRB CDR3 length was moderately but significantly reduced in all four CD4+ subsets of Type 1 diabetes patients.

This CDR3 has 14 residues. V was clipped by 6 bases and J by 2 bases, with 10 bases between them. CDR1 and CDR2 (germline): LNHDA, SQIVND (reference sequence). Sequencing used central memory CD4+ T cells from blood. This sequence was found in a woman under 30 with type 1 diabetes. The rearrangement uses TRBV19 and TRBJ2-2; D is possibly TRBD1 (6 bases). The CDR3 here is CASSRDTNTGELFF. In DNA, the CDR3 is TGTGCCAGTAGCCGGGACACCAACACCGGGGAGCTGTTTTTT.